This T cell receptor (beta chain) was observed in a study of blood T cells in healthy people across ages. Through a sample-barcoded 5' primer and a J-beta primer mix, a second PCR was run for roughly 7 to 11 cycles. TCRdb fed the 5' RACE reads into MiXCR, producing one record per CDR3 protein. The data show about 1.4 million distinct CDR3 sequences, 59% seen once. Germline values: CDR1 DFQATT, CDR2 SNEGSKA (reference sequence). The CDR3 is 15 residues long. Trimming took off 0 bases at V and 2 bases at J, with 14 bases between the two ends. The chain links TRBV20-1 to TRBJ2-7, with D perhaps matching TRBD1 (5 bases). This sequence originates from a man between 18 and 35 years old in good health. The sequenced sample was blood. CDR3 sequence: CSARDNQGFTYEQYF. CDR3 nucleotide sequence: TGCAGTGCTAGAGATAATCAGGGCTTTACCTACGAGCAGTACTTC.